The 6 T cell receptor beta chains given below trace back to one sample, sequenced in a study of T cell responses to AZD1222 COVID-19 vaccine. Sequenced by immunoSEQ multiplex PCR; TCRdb stores in-frame clones only, minus some. The data contain about 130,000 clones, roughly 80% of them seen just once; the ten biggest clones take up over 3.5%. Sequenced material: peripheral blood, taken on day 0 of AZD1222 vaccination. All receptors come from an adult in good health.

This clone has just a few counts. V and J are TRBV15 and TRBJ1-4; no clear D gene. The CDR3 has 14 residues. Germline V lookup: CDR1 LNHNV, CDR2 YYDKDF (reference sequence). Trimming stripped 1 base from V and 8 bases from J, with 11 bases between. CDR3 DNA sequence: TGTGCCACCAGCAGAGTCGCGAGCGCGGAAAAACTGTTTTTT. Residues: CATSRVASAEKLFF. Full variable domain (outside the CDR3, taken from reference TRBV15 and TRBJ1-4): DAMVIQNPRYQVTQFGKPVTLSCSQTLNHNVMYWYQQKSSQAPKLLFHYYDKDFNNEADTPDNFQSRRPNTSFCFLDIRSPGLGDTAMYLCATSRVASAEKLFFGSGTQLSVL.

The chain employs TRBV4-1 and TRBJ1-2; TRBD1 matches 12 bases. V was pared by 5 bases and J by 7 bases, with 5 bases of the junction left unmatched. The CDR3 covers 14 residues. Germline lookup yields CDR1 MGHRA and CDR2 YSYEKL. This CDR3 reads CASSNRDRGLGYTF. CDR3 nucleotide sequence: TGCGCCAGCAGCAACCGGGACAGGGGGCTTGGCTACACCTTC.

The chain has TRBV5-1 and TRBJ1-1; D possibly corresponds to TRBD1 (5 bases). Trimming took 4 bases from V and 6 from J, leaving 16 bases between them. The CDR3 is 14 amino acids. CDR1 is SGHRS, CDR2 YFSETQ, per germline. CDR3 residues: CASSTTYGASEAFF. The CDR3 coding sequence is TGCGCCAGCAGCACAACTTACGGGGCGTCTGAAGCTTTCTTT. Full variable domain (rest looked up from reference TRBV5-1 and TRBJ1-1): KAGVTQTPRYLIKTRGQQVTLSCSPISGHRSVSWYQQTPGQGLQFLFEYFSETQRNKGNFPGRFSGRQFSNSRSEMNVSTLELGDSALYLCASSTTYGASEAFFGQGTRLTVV.

The V gene is TRBV11-1, the J gene TRBJ1-6; D is unresolved. The CDR3 is made up of 14 amino acids. V was shortened by 5 bases and J by 9 bases, with 14 bases between the two germline ends. Germline values: CDR1 SGHAT, CDR2 FQDESV (reference sequence). The CDR3 reads CASSRVPSGSPLHF. In nucleotides, the CDR3 is TGTGCCAGCAGCCGAGTCCCTTCGGGTTCACCCCTCCACTTT.

This chain uses TRBV7-8 with TRBJ2-7; D remains unclear. The V gene's germline CDR1 is SGHVS and CDR2 FQNEAQ. Deletions cut 0 bases from V and 3 bases from J, with 21 bases between. The CDR3 has 18 residues. The DNA for the CDR3 is TGTGCCAGCAGCTTAGCGAGTTCGATAGGGATGGTTAACTACGAGCAGTACTTC. Amino acid sequence: CASSLASSIGMVNYEQYF.

The genes are TRBV6-5 and TRBJ2-7; TRBD1 matches at 7 bases. Germline trimming cut 6 bases from V and 6 bases from J; bases unmatched to any gene: 11. The CDR3 is 14 amino acids. CDR1 and CDR2 (germline): MNHEY, SVGAGI. The CDR3 loop is CASSPGQPPREQYF. The CDR3, as DNA: TGTGCCAGCAGCCCGGGACAGCCCCCTCGCGAGCAGTACTTC.